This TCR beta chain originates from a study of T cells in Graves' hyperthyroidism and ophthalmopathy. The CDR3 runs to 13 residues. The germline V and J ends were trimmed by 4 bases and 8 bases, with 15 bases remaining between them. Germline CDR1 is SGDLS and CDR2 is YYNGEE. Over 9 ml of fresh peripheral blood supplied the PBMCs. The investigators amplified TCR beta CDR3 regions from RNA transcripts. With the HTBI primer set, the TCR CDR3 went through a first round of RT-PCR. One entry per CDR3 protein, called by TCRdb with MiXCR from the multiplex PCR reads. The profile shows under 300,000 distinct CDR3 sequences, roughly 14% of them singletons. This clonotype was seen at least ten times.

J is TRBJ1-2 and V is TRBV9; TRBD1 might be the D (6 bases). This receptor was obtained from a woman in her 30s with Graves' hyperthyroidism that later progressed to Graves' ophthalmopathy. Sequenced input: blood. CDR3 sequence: CASSMGGLSGYTF. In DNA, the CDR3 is TGTGCCAGCAGCATGGGGGGCTTATCAGGCTACACCTTC.